What follows are 5 T cell receptor beta chains derived from one specimen sequenced in a study of graft-versus-host responses after intestinal transplantation. Their recognized antigens are unknown. This table comes from immunoSEQ multiplex PCR, and its TCRdb copy is limited to in-frame clones, with some not included. The sample has 100,000 to 120,000 clones, 93% seen once. This specimen was unstimulated CD8+ T cells sorted from spleen or lymph node cells, taken before intestinal transplant. The source of these receptors is a human donor who received an intestinal transplant.

The V gene is TRBV29-1, the J gene TRBJ2-7, with 12 bases aligning to TRBD1. The CDR3 is 13 amino acids. Germline V lookup: CDR1 SQVTM, CDR2 ANQGSEA. With 8 bases clipped from V and 5 bases from J, the junction kept 7 bases outside the gene matches. The CDR3 here is CSIGTGGADEQYF. Here the CDR3 DNA reads TGCAGCATTGGGACAGGGGGCGCGGACGAGCAGTACTTC.

The chain links TRBV6-4 to TRBJ2-5; D might be TRBD1 or TRBD2, each matching 5 bases. The CDR3 totals 16 residues. The germline CDR1 and CDR2 sequences are MRHNA and SNTAGT. V shed 0 bases and J shed 2 bases, with 13 bases lying between them. CDR3 protein: CASSDSTGRRQETQYF. CDR3 DNA: TGTGCCAGCAGTGACTCGACGGGACGGCGGCAAGAGACCCAGTACTTC.

The gene calls are TRBV5-1 and TRBJ2-1; the match to TRBD2 covers 12 bases. V shed 3 bases, J shed 6 bases, and the junction held 7 bases outside the gene matches. The CDR3 contains 16 residues. Germline V gene sequence: CDR1 SGHRS, CDR2 YFSETQ. Here the CDR3 DNA reads TGCGCCAGCAGCTCAATGGCTAGCGGGAGGGTCAATGAGCAGTTCTTC. This gives the protein CASSSMASGRVNEQFF.

The chain couples TRBV11-2 to TRBJ2-2; the match to TRBD2 covers 10 bases. Trimming at V came to 5 bases and at J to 6 bases, leaving 12 bases not matched to a gene. CDR1 is SGHAT and CDR2 is FQNNGV in the germline V gene. This CDR3 has 17 residues. The CDR3 region is CASSAPWSGRGPGELFF. CDR3 in DNA: TGTGCCAGCAGCGCCCCTTGGAGCGGGAGGGGACCCGGGGAGCTGTTTTTT.

The chain carries TRBV21-1 and TRBJ2-1. TRBV21-1 is listed as a pseudogene. This CDR3 has 15 amino acids. CDR3 DNA: TGTGCCAGCAGCAAATTTTCGGAACATTACAATGAGCAGTTCTTC. This encodes CASSKFSEHYNEQFF.